A single sample is the source of the 20 T cell receptor beta chains below, sequenced in a study of CD4+ T cells in melanoma. Clones were sequenced by immunoSEQ multiplex PCR, and TCRdb holds only the in-frame ones, with some missing. The data contain fewer than 20,000 clones, around 82% of them singletons. Material: cells from a culture (not recorded whether cultured in vitro). These receptors came from a human donor with melanoma.

This chain uses TRBV7-3 with TRBJ2-3; D possibly corresponds to TRBD2 (5 bases). There are 15 residues in the CDR3. Trimming took off 2 bases at V and 2 bases at J, with 11 bases between the two ends. Germline V gene lookup returns CDR1 SGHTA and CDR2 FQGTGA. CDR3 DNA: TGTGCCAGCAGCTTATCTCTGGGAGTCACAGATACGCAGTATTTT. It is translated as CASSLSLGVTDTQYF.

This clone has only one observation. V and J are TRBV4-1 and TRBJ2-5, with 8 positions matching TRBD2. The CDR3 sequence is 15 residues long. Germline values: CDR1 MGHRA, CDR2 YSYEKL. J lost 4 bases, V lost 4 bases, and 8 bases had no gene match. The CDR3 here is CASSLLLSGGETQYF. The DNA of the CDR3 is TGCGCCAGCAGCCTCCTCCTGAGCGGGGGAGAGACCCAGTACTTC.

The V gene is TRBV10-3, the J gene TRBJ2-7, with 9 bases identical to TRBD1. Trimming took 0 bases from V and 5 from J; bases not matched to a gene: 8. This CDR3 has 16 residues. Per germline, CDR1 ENHRY and CDR2 SYGVKD. Written as DNA, the CDR3 is TGTGCCATCAGTGAGTCGAAAGGGACAGGGCCCGACGAGCAGTACTTC. Translating it yields CAISESKGTGPDEQYF.

The chain is built from TRBV13 and TRBJ1-3; D uncertain. Germline CDR1 PRHDT, CDR2 FYEKMQ (reference sequence). V shed 1 base and J shed 9 bases, with 16 bases lying between them. The CDR3 contains 15 residues. The CDR3 DNA reads as TGTGCCAGCAGCTTAGAGGGCTGGAGTGGTCGCACCATATATTTT. As protein: CASSLEGWSGRTIYF.

The chain is built from TRBV10-3 and TRBJ1-3; D is ambiguous. This CDR3 has 11 residues. In germline, CDR1 is ENHRY, CDR2 SYGVKD. V shed 9 bases and J shed 1 base, with 4 bases lying between them. The CDR3 nucleotides are TGTGCCATAGGTTCTGGAAACACCATATATTTT. Encoded protein: CAIGSGNTIYF.

The chain uses TRBV28 and TRBJ1-6; D unclear. V gave up 3 bases and J gave up 3 bases, with 9 bases separating them. Looked up from germline, CDR1 is MDHEN and CDR2 is SYDVKM. This CDR3 contains 15 residues. The CDR3 spells CASSFLRRYNSPLHF. The CDR3 DNA follows: TGTGCCAGCAGTTTTTTACGCCGCTATAATTCACCCCTCCACTTT.

The chain couples TRBV14 to TRBJ1-6, with TRBD1 matching over 8 bases. Trimming took 4 bases from V and 4 from J; bases not matched to a gene: 3. CDR1 SGHDN and CDR2 FVKESK come from the germline V gene. The CDR3 length is 15 residues. As DNA, the CDR3 is TGTGCCAGCAGCCTGGGACAGGCTTATAATTCACCCCTCCACTTT. Residues: CASSLGQAYNSPLHF. The whole variable domain, filled in from reference TRBV14 and TRBJ1-6, reads EAGVTQFPSHSVIEKGQTVTLRCDPISGHDNLYWYRRVMGKEIKFLLHFVKESKQDESGMPNNRFLAERTGGTYSTLKVQPAELEDSGVYFCASSLGQAYNSPLHFGNGTRLTVT.

The chain employs TRBV6-6 and TRBJ1-5; weak D call: TRBD1 (6 bases). Germline CDR1 MNHNY, CDR2 SVGAGI (reference sequence). The CDR3 is made up of 13 amino acids. V gave up 5 bases and J gave up 7 bases, with 12 bases separating them. CDR3 coding DNA: TGTGCCAGCAGTCACAGGGATGGCCAGCCCCAGCATTTT. Translating gives CASSHRDGQPQHF.

The chain combines TRBV30 with TRBJ1-2; D remains ambiguous. Germline CDR1 reads GTSNPN; CDR2 reads SVGIG (reference sequence). The CDR3 length is 12 residues. The V end was cut by 4 bases, the J end by 4 bases, with 10 bases between. The CDR3 sequence is CAWMKARYGYTF. In DNA, the CDR3 is TGTGCCTGGATGAAGGCCCGCTATGGCTACACCTTC.

This clone was seen a single time. The gene calls are TRBV5-5 and TRBJ1-1, with D possibly being TRBD1 (5 bases). Germline V lookup: CDR1 SGHKS, CDR2 YYEKEE (reference sequence). V lost 2 bases, J lost 4 bases, and 15 bases lay in between. The CDR3 spans 15 residues. The CDR3 here is CASSFQPQGFTEAFF. The CDR3 nucleotides read TGTGCCAGCAGCTTCCAGCCGCAGGGCTTCACTGAAGCTTTCTTT.

J is TRBJ1-3 and V is TRBV4-2, with unresolved D. The germline V and J ends were trimmed by 2 bases and 0 bases, with 11 bases remaining between them. Germline lookup yields CDR1 LGHNA and CDR2 YNFKEQ. The CDR3 has 16 amino acids. This chain's CDR3 is CASSQFGTVSGNTIYF. The CDR3 nucleotides are TGTGCCAGCAGCCAATTCGGAACGGTCTCTGGAAACACCATATATTTT.

The V gene is TRBV7-2, the J gene TRBJ2-7, with D possibly matching TRBD2 (6 bases). Germline values: CDR1 SGHTA, CDR2 FQGNSA. The CDR3 is 15 residues long. V lost 4 bases to trimming and J lost 5 bases, with 18 bases between them. CDR3 in amino acids: CASSSRAGTPHEQYF. For the CDR3, the DNA is TGTGCCAGCAGCTCCAGGGCCGGGACTCCACACGAGCAGTACTTC.

V gene TRBV7-2 combines with J gene TRBJ1-1; the D gene is possibly TRBD1 (5 bases). The CDR3 length is 16 residues. Trimming removed 1 base at V and 0 bases at J, with 12 bases between. Germline V gene lookup returns CDR1 SGHTA and CDR2 FQGNSA. CDR3 sequence (DNA): TGTGCCAGCAGCTTAGTGGGGACGGCCATGAACACTGAAGCTTTCTTT. Translation gives CASSLVGTAMNTEAFF.

The CDR3 is CSVAGLAGGPDTQYF. CDR3 nucleotides: TGCAGCGTGGCCGGACTAGCGGGGGGACCCGATACGCAGTATTTT. The gene calls are TRBV29-1 and TRBJ2-3; 14 nucleotides line up with TRBD2. The J segment lost 6 bases and the V segment lost 6 bases, leaving 8 bases of the junction unmatched. From germline, CDR1 is SQVTM and CDR2 ANQGSEA. The CDR3 is made up of 15 amino acids.

By share of the sample, this clone is medium-sized. V is TRBV4-1 and J is TRBJ1-5; D gene ambiguous. Germline CDR1 MGHRA, CDR2 YSYEKL. The CDR3 runs to 14 residues. The ends were cut back, 1 base at V and 9 bases at J, with 13 bases in the middle. CDR3: CASSQGSRDRPQHF. In DNA, the CDR3 is TGCGCCAGCAGCCAAGGATCGCGAGATCGGCCCCAGCATTTT.

The chain carries TRBV7-5 and TRBJ1-5; the table's TRBD1 call for D was not verified on the DNA. TRBV7-5 is recorded as a pseudogene. The CDR3 extends over 14 amino acids. The CDR3: CARSCRIGVQPQHF. DNA of the CDR3: TGTGCCAGAAGCTGCAGGATAGGGGTCCAGCCCCAGCATTTT.

The sample holds a few counts of this clone. The rearrangement uses TRBV7-3 and TRBJ1-3; D is possibly TRBD1 (5 bases). The V and J ends lost 1 base and 7 bases respectively, with 8 bases between them. CDR3 length equals 13 residues. Germline V gene sequence: CDR1 SGHTA, CDR2 FQGTGA. CDR3 DNA: TGTGCCAGCAGCTTAAACCGGGGGAACACCATATATTTT. Its protein product is CASSLNRGNTIYF. Based on the CDR3 plus reference TRBV7-3 and TRBJ1-3, the full variable domain is GAGVSQTPSNKVTEKGKYVELRCDPISGHTALYWYRQSLGQGPEFLIYFQGTGAADDSGLPNDRFFAVRPEGSVSTLKIQRTERGDSAVYLCASSLNRGNTIYFGEGSWLTVV.

The chain joins TRBV30 to TRBJ2-1; 7 bases align to TRBD1. This CDR3 contains 16 residues. The germline V gene has CDR1 GTSNPN and CDR2 SVGIG (reference sequence). Trimming removed 2 bases from V and 3 bases from J; junction bases left unmatched: 10. Here the CDR3 reads CAWSPLSGQIYNEQFF. In nucleotides, the CDR3 is TGTGCCTGGAGTCCCCTCTCGGGACAGATCTACAATGAGCAGTTCTTC.

J is TRBJ2-1 and V is TRBV11-2, with D possibly matching TRBD2 (6 bases). The V end lost 1 base, the J end lost 7 bases, and 20 bases lay between the germline ends. The CDR3 spans 17 residues. In germline, CDR1 is SGHAT, CDR2 FQNNGV. CDR3 sequence reads: CASSLGRGVDRNNEQFF. CDR3 bases: TGTGCCAGCAGCTTAGGGCGCGGGGTCGATCGTAATAATGAGCAGTTCTTC.

The chain uses TRBV7-6 and TRBJ2-3; D perhaps matches TRBD2 (7 bases). CDR1 and CDR2 (germline): SGHVS, FNYEAQ. V shed 3 bases and J shed 0 bases, with 19 bases lying between them. The CDR3 loop spans 18 amino acids. The CDR3: CASSFLGGGNPSTDTQYF. The CDR3 DNA follows: TGTGCCAGCAGCTTTTTGGGGGGGGGCAATCCTAGCACAGATACGCAGTATTTT.